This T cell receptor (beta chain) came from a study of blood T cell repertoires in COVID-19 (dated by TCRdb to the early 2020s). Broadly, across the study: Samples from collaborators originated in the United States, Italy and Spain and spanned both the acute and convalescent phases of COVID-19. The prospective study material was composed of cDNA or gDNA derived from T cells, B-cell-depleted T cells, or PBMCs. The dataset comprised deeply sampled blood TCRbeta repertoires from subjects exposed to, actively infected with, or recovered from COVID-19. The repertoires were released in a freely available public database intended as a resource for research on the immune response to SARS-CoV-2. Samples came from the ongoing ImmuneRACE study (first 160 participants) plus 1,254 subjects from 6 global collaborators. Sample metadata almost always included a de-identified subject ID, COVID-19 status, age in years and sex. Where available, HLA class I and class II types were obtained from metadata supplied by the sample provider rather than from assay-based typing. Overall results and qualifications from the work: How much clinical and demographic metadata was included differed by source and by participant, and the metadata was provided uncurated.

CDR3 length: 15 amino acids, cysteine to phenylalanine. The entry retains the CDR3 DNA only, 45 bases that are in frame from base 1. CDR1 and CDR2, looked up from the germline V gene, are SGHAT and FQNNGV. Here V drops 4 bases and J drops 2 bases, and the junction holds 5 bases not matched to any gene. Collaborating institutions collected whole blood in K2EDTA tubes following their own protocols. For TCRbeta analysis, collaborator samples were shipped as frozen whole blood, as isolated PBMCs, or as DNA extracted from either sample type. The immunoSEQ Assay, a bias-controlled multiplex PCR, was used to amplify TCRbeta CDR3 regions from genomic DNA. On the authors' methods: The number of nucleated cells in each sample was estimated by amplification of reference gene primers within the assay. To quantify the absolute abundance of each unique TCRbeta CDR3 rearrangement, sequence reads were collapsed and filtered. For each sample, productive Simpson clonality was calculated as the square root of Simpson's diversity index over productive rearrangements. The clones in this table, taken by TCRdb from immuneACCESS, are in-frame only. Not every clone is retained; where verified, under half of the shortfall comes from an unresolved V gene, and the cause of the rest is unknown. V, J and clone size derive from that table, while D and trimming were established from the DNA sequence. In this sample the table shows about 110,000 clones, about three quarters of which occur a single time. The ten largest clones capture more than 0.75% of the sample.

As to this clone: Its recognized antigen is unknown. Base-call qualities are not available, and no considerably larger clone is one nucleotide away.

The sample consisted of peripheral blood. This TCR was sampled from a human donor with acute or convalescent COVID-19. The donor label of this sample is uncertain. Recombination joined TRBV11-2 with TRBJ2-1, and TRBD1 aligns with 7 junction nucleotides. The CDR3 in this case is CASSYRGGPYNEQFF. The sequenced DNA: TGTGCCAGCAGCTATAGAGGGGGCCCCTACAATGAGCAGTTCTTC. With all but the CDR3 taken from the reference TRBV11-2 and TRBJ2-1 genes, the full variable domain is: EAGVAQSPRYKIIEKRQSVAFWCNPISGHATLYWYQQILGQGPKLLIQFQNNGVVDDSQLPKDRFSAERLKGVDSTLKIQPAKLEDSAVYLCASSYRGGPYNEQFFGPGTRLTVL.